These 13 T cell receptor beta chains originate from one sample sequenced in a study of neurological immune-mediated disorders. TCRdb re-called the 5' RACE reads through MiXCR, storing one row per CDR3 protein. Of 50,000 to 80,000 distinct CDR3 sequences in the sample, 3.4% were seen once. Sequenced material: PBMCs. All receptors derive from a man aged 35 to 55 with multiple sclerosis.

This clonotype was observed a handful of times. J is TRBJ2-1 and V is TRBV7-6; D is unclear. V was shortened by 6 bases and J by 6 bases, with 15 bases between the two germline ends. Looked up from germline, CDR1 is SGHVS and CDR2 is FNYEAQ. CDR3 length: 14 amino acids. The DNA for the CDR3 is TGTGCCAGCAGTTATGGGCAGTCCCTCAATGAGCAGTTCTTC. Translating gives CASSYGQSLNEQFF. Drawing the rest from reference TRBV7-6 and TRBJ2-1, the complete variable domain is GAGVSQSPRYKVTKRGQDVALRCDPISGHVSLYWYRQALGQGPEFLTYFNYEAQQDKSGLPNDRFSAERPEGSISTLTIQRTEQRDSAMYRCASSYGQSLNEQFFGPGTRLTVL.

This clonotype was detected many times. The CDR3, as DNA: TGTGCCATCAGCGCCGGGACAGGGTACAATGAGCAGTTCTTC. The encoded protein is CAISAGTGYNEQFF. The chain is built from TRBV10-3 and TRBJ2-1, with 9 bases that match TRBD1. The V segment lost 6 bases and the J segment 4 bases; nucleotides outside the gene matches: 4. CDR1 ENHRY and CDR2 SYGVKD come from the germline V gene. This CDR3 has 14 amino acids.

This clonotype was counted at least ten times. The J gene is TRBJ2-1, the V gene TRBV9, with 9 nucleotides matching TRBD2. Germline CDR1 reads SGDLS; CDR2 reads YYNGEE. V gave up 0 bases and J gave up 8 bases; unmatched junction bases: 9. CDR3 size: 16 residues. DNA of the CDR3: TGTGCCAGCAGCGTAGCTGGCGGGGGGGCCTCGTATGAGCAGTTCTTC. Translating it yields CASSVAGGGASYEQFF.

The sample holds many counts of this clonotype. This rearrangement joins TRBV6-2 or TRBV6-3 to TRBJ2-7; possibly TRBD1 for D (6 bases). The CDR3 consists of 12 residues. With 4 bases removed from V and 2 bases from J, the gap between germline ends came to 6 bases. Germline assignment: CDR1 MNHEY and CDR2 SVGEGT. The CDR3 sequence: CASSWTAYEQYF. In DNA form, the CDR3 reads TGTGCCAGCAGTTGGACAGCCTACGAGCAGTACTTC.

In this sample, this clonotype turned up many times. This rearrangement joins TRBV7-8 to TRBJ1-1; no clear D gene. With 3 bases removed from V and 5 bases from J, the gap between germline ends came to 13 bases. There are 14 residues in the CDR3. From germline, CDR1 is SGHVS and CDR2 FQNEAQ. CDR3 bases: TGTGCCAGCAGCTTGGGTCGTGGTAAGACTGAAGCTTTCTTT. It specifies CASSLGRGKTEAFF.

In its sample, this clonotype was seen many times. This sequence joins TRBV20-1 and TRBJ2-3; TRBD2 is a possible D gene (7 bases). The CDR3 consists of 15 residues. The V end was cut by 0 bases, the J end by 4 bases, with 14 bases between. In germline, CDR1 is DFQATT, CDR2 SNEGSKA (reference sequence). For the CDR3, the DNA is TGCAGTGCTAGAGATGGGGCGGGGGCCTCAGATACGCAGTATTTT. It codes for CSARDGAGASDTQYF.

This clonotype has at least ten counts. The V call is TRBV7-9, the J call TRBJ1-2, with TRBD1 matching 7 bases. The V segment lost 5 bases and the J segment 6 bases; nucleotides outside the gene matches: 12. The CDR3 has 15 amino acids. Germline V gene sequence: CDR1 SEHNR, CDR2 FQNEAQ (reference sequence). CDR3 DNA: TGTGCCAGCAGCACTCGCGGCACAGGGGTCGATGGCTACACCTTC. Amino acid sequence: CASSTRGTGVDGYTF.

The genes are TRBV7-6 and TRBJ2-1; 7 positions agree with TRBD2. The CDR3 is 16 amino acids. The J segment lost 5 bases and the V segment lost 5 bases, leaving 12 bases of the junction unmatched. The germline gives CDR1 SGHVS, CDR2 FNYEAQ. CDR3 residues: CASSRKRGTSNNEQFF. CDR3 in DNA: TGTGCCAGCAGCCGGAAGCGGGGTACCAGCAACAATGAGCAGTTCTTC.

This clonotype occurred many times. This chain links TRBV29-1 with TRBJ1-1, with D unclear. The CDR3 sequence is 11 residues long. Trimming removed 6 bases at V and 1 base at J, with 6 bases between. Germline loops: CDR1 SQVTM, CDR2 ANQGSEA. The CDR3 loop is CSVVGNTEAFF. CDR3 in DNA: TGCAGCGTGGTGGGGAACACTGAAGCTTTCTTT.

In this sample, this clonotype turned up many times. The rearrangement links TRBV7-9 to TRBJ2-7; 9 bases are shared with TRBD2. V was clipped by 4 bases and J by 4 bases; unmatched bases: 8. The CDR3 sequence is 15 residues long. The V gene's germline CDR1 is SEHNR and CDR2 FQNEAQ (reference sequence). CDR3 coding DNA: TGTGCCAGCAGCTCATTAGCGGGAGCAGGGTACGAGCAGTACTTC. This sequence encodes CASSSLAGAGYEQYF.

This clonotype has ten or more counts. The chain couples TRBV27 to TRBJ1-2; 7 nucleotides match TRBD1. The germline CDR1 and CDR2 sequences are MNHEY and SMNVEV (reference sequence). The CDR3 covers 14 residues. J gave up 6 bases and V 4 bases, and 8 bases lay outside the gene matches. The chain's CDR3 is CASSYSTGAHGYTF. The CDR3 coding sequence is TGTGCCAGCAGTTATTCTACAGGGGCACATGGCTACACCTTC.

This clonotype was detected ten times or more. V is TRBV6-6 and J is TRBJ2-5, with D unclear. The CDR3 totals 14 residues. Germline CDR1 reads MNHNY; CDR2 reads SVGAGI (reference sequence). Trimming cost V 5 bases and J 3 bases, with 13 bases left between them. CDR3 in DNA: TGTGCCAGCAGTCCTTCTTCCCCAGAAGAGACCCAGTACTTC. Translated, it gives CASSPSSPEETQYF.

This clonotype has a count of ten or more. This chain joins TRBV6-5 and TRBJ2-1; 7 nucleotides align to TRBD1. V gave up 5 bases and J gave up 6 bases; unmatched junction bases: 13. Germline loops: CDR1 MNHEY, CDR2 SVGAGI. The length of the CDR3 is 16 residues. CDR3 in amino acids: CASSTDRAPEGNEQFF. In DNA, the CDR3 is TGTGCCAGCAGTACCGACAGGGCCCCGGAAGGCAATGAGCAGTTCTTC.